The 16 T cell receptor beta chains given below trace back to one sample, sequenced in a study of blood T cell repertoires in COVID-19. Using immunoSEQ multiplex PCR, the repertoire was profiled, and TCRdb retains in-frame clones only, with some absent. The sample carries under 300,000 clones, roughly 89% recorded once. The source material was peripheral blood. The receptors were sampled from a man aged 30 to 45 who had recovered from COVID-19.

The chain has TRBV9 and TRBJ2-2; 7 bases fit TRBD1. The CDR3 consists of 14 residues. With V trimmed by 5 bases and J by 5 bases, 6 bases remained unmatched. CDR1 and CDR2 from the germline V gene are SGDLS and YYNGEE. The CDR3 reads CASRRQGGTGELFF. In DNA form, the CDR3 reads TGTGCCAGCAGAAGACAGGGTGGGACCGGGGAGCTGTTTTTT. The full variable domain, with the rest looked up from reference TRBV9 and TRBJ2-2, is DSGVTQTPKHLITATGQRVTLRCSPRSGDLSVYWYQQSLDQGLQFLIQYYNGEERAKGNILERFSAQQFPDLHSELNLSSLELGDSALYFCASRRQGGTGELFFGEGSRLTVL.

The chain recombines TRBV3-1 (or the pseudogene TRBV3-2) with TRBJ1-4; D is perhaps TRBD1 (6 bases). The length of the CDR3 is 14 residues. Germline CDR1 LGHDT, CDR2 YNNKEL (reference sequence). Trimming took off 5 bases at V and 3 bases at J, with 10 bases between the two ends. The CDR3 sequence: CASSNRASNEKLFF. CDR3 DNA sequence: TGTGCCAGCAGCAACAGGGCCTCTAATGAAAAACTGTTTTTT.

The rearrangement links TRBV6-5 to TRBJ2-1, with D perhaps matching TRBD1 (5 bases). Germline CDR1 reads MNHEY; CDR2 reads SVGAGI. The CDR3 sequence is 14 residues long. Trimming removed 3 bases at V and 5 bases at J, with 11 bases between. Written as DNA, the CDR3 is TGTGCCAGCAGTTATGGGGCGTACAACAATGAGCAGTTCTTC. Encoded protein: CASSYGAYNNEQFF.

V gene TRBV6-6 combines with J gene TRBJ1-3; D is unclear. V was shortened by 5 bases and J by 4 bases, with 15 bases between the two germline ends. Germline V gene lookup returns CDR1 MNHNY and CDR2 SVGAGI (reference sequence). The CDR3 runs to 15 residues. The CDR3 is CASSNPGVPGNTIYF. Written as DNA, the CDR3 is TGTGCCAGCAGTAACCCCGGAGTGCCAGGAAACACCATATATTTT.

The V and J genes are TRBV27 and TRBJ2-5; TRBD2 matches 12 bases. Germline V lookup: CDR1 MNHEY, CDR2 SMNVEV (reference sequence). There are 16 residues in the CDR3. Trimming at V came to 7 bases and at J to 5 bases, leaving 11 bases not matched to a gene. The CDR3 reads CASTAASGGARETQYF. The CDR3 DNA reads as TGTGCCAGCACCGCAGCTAGCGGGGGGGCTAGGGAGACCCAGTACTTC.

This rearrangement joins TRBV5-8 to TRBJ2-7, with TRBD1 matching over 11 bases. CDR1 and CDR2 (germline): SGHTS, YDEGEE. V dropped 2 bases and J dropped 2; count of bases not matched to a gene: 3. The CDR3 has 15 amino acids. The CDR3 coding sequence is TGTGCCAGCAGCTTCCTGGGACAGGGGGCCTACGAGCAGTACTTC. It yields the protein CASSFLGQGAYEQYF. Full variable domain (remainder filled in from reference TRBV5-8 and TRBJ2-7): EAGVTQSPTHLIKTRGQQATLRCSPISGHTSVYWYQQALGLGLQFLLWYDEGEERNRGNFPPRFSGRQFPNYSSELNVNALELEDSALYLCASSFLGQGAYEQYFGPGTRLTVT.

The chain is built from TRBV30 and TRBJ1-2; 11 bases are shared with TRBD1. V shed 4 bases and J 4 bases; nucleotides not matched to a gene: 8. This CDR3 is built from 15 residues. Germline V gene data show CDR1 as GTSNPN and CDR2 as SVGIG (reference sequence). CDR3 amino acids: CAWTRPGQGVYGYTF. CDR3 sequence (DNA): TGTGCCTGGACCAGACCGGGACAGGGGGTCTATGGCTACACCTTC.

The DNA for the CDR3 is TGTGCCACCAGTGCTGTGAGCACAGATACGCAGTATTTT. It specifies CATSAVSTDTQYF. The V gene is TRBV24-1, the J gene TRBJ2-3; D not certain. The CDR3 is 13 residues long. The germline V gene encodes CDR1 KGHDR and CDR2 SFDVKD. Trimming stripped 5 bases from V and 0 bases from J, with 5 bases between.

Comments on this clone: Other DNA sequences within the sample encode an identical CDR3. The chain couples TRBV12-3 or TRBV12-4 to TRBJ1-2; perhaps TRBD1 as D (6 bases). V shed 3 bases and J shed 1 base, with 6 bases lying between them. The CDR3 is 13 amino acids. CDR3 in DNA: TGTGCCAGCAGTTTGGACAGTAACTATGGCTACACCTTC. It yields the protein CASSLDSNYGYTF.

The V gene is TRBV19, the J gene TRBJ1-6, with 9 bases that match TRBD1. Germline CDR1 and CDR2: LNHDA and SQIVND (reference sequence). Unmatched junction bases numbered 3, after V lost 6 bases and J lost 6 bases. The CDR3 covers 14 residues. The chain's CDR3 is CASREGQGNSPLHF. CDR3 DNA sequence: TGTGCCAGTAGAGAGGGACAGGGTAATTCACCCCTCCACTTT.

The V call is TRBV11-2, the J call TRBJ1-1; D is undetermined. The V gene lost 4 bases and the J gene lost 1 base, with 7 bases spanning the gap. Germline V CDR1 and CDR2: SGHAT, FQNNGV. The CDR3 runs 13 residues. This CDR3 reads CASSSNRNTEAFF. The CDR3 DNA follows: TGTGCCAGCAGCTCGAACAGGAACACTGAAGCTTTCTTT.

The rearrangement uses TRBV7-2 and TRBJ2-1, with 8 bases lining up with TRBD2. Germline V gene sequence: CDR1 SGHTA, CDR2 FQGNSA. Trimming cost V 1 base and J 1 base; bases outside gene matches: 9. CDR3 length: 18 amino acids. CDR3 loop: CASSLVVLSGGSYNEQFF. The CDR3 nucleotides read TGTGCCAGCAGCTTAGTGGTTCTATCGGGGGGGTCCTACAATGAGCAGTTCTTC.

V is TRBV29-1 and J is TRBJ2-7; possibly TRBD1 for D (6 bases). The CDR3 contains 12 residues. V lost 3 bases to trimming and J lost 0 bases, with 6 bases between them. Germline CDR1 reads SQVTM; CDR2 reads ANQGSEA. This CDR3 is CSVEDSSYEQYF. The CDR3 coding sequence is TGCAGCGTTGAGGACAGCTCCTACGAGCAGTACTTC.

V usage is TRBV19 and J usage is TRBJ1-2, with 7 bases fitting TRBD1. CDR3 length: 15 residues. Germline V lookup: CDR1 LNHDA, CDR2 SQIVND (reference sequence). Trimming cost V 3 bases and J 2 bases; bases outside gene matches: 6. CDR3 residues: CASSIAGGQNYGYTF. The CDR3 DNA sequence: TGTGCCAGTAGTATTGCCGGGGGACAGAACTATGGCTACACCTTC.

This clone has a single count. This sequence joins TRBV10-3 and TRBJ2-1; 11 bases match TRBD2. The germline V gene encodes CDR1 ENHRY and CDR2 SYGVKD. V dropped 5 bases and J dropped 5; count of bases not matched to a gene: 8. The CDR3 is 16 amino acids. CDR3: CAISFTGTSGNNEQFF. The CDR3 nucleotides are TGTGCCATCAGTTTCACCGGGACTAGCGGCAACAATGAGCAGTTCTTC.

This clone appeared a single time. V gene TRBV11-1 combines with J gene TRBJ1-1, with D tentatively TRBD1 (5 bases). Deletions cut 3 bases from V and 5 bases from J, with 13 bases between. The CDR3 consists of 14 residues. Germline V CDR1 and CDR2: SGHAT, FQDESV (reference sequence). CDR3 in amino acids: CASSLYPQGTEAFF. CDR3 DNA: TGTGCCAGCAGCTTGTACCCTCAGGGAACTGAAGCTTTCTTT.